This T cell receptor beta chain appears in the sequencing data of a study of patients and donors after allogeneic stem cell transplantation. A single record per CDR3 protein comes from TCRdb applying MiXCR to the RT-PCR reads. The sample includes 20,000 to 30,000 distinct CDR3 sequences, 8% to 10% of them seen just once. CDR3 size: 15 residues. V lost 5 bases and J lost 1, with 15 bases in between. CDR1 and CDR2 from the germline V gene are ENHRY and SYGVKD. The genes are TRBV10-3 and TRBJ2-7, with D possibly being TRBD1 (6 bases). The sequencing sample was made of blood, either unsorted or a sorted T cell fraction (not recorded which). The TCR originated in a human donor who was either an allogeneic HSCT recipient or a stem cell or donor lymphocyte infusion donor (not recorded which). It is not recorded whose cells these are; they may come from a transplant donor. CDR3 DNA: TGTGCCATCAGTAACCGACAGGTGGCATCCTACGAGCAGTACTTC. This codes for CAISNRQVASYEQYF.